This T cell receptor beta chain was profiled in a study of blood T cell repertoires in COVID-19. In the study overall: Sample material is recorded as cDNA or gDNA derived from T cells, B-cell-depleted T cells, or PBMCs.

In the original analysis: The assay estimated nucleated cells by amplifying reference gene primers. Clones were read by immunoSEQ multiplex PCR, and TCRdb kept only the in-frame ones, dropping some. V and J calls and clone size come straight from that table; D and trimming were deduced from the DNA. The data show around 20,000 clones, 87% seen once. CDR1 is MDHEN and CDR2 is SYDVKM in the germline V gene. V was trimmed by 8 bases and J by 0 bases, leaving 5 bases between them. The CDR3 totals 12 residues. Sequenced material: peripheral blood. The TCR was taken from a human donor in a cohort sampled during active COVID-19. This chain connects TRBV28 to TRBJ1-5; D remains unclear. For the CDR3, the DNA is TGTGCCAGCCACACTAGCAATCAGCCCCAGCATTTT. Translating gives CASHTSNQPQHF. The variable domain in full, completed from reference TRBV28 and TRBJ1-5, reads DVKVTQSSRYLVKRTGEKVFLECVQDMDHENMFWYRQDPGLGLRLIYFSYDVKMKEKGDIPEGYSVSREKKERFSLILESASTNQTSMYLCASHTSNQPQHFGDGTRLSIL.